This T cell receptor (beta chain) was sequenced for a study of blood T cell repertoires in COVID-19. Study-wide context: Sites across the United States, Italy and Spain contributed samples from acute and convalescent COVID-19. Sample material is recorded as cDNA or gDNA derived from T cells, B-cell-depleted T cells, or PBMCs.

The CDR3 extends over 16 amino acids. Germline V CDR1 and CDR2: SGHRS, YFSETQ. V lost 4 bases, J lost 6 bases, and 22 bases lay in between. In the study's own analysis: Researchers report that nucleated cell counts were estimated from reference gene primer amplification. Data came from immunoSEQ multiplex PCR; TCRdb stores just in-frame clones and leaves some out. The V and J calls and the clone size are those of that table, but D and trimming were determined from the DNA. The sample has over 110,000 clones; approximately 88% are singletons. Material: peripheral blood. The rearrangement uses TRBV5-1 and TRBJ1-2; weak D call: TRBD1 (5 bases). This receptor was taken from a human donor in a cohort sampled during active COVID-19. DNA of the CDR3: TGCGCCAGCAGCGACCCAAGACTCCCCCGGGGGAATGGCTACACCTTC. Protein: CASSDPRLPRGNGYTF.